This TCR beta chain was identified in a study of OX40 agonist ivuxolimab in advanced cancers. At the level of the study: Melanoma, hepatocellular carcinoma, head and neck or renal cell cancer occurred in dose-escalation patients. Those enrolled were 70% to 85% male, with a mean age of about 66 years and ages from 23 to 79. Study-wide points: Dose levels from 0.1 to 3.0 mg/kg saw CD4+ and CD8+ blood T cells expand clonally by week 6. CD8+ T cells showed, on average, more clonal expansion than CD4+ cells.

A note on this clone: No antigen is known for it.

Sequencing used immunoSEQ multiplex PCR; TCRdb keeps in-frame clones, though not all of them. The table shows fewer than 35,000 clones, with over 75% occurring only once. The ends were cut back, 4 bases at V and 2 bases at J, with 6 bases in the middle. Germline V gene data show CDR1 as GTSNPN and CDR2 as SVGIG (reference sequence). CDR3 length: 12 residues. V and J are TRBV30 and TRBJ1-3; unclear D gene. This sequence was found in an adult with an advanced solid tumor such as melanoma, head and neck, liver or kidney cancer. The specimen comprised CD4+ or CD8+ T cells sorted from blood, sampled in a trial of the OX40 agonist ivuxolimab. CDR3 loop: CAWKATGNTIYF. The CDR3 bases are TGTGCCTGGAAGGCAACTGGAAACACCATATATTTT.